This TCR beta chain appears in the sequencing data of a study of regulatory T cells in long-lasting Graves disease. Study-wide background: Over 5 years on antithyroid drugs plus positive TSH receptor antibodies marked Graves' disease as persistent.

A remark on this clonotype: Its antigen is still unknown.

Time point here: persistent/refractory GD, antithyroid drugs over 5 years with positive TRAb. From PBMCs, RNA was extracted and then used to make the TCR library. American Thyroid Association guidelines defined how Graves' disease was diagnosed. Patients came from an endocrinology department in Xi'an, China. Study outcomes and limitations: Lower TCR diversity was seen in persistent Graves' patients than in newly diagnosed ones.

The TCR beta library used iRepertoire HTBI primers with Arm-PCR amplification of CDR3. TCRdb passed the multiplex PCR reads through MiXCR, listing each CDR3 protein once. The sample lists around 500,000 distinct CDR3 sequences, 20% occurring once. The sequence came from a female donor with Graves disease. Sequences were derived from peripheral blood mononuclear cells (PBMCs), sampled when the disease was refractory, from a patient treated with antithyroid drugs.

The CDR3 loop is CASSPIGYRGNYEQYF. Here the CDR3 DNA reads TGTGCCAGCAGTCCAATCGGGTACAGGGGCAACTACGAGCAGTACTTC. The rearrangement uses TRBV7-3 and TRBJ2-7, with 7 positions matching TRBD1. V shed 6 bases and J 3 bases; nucleotides not matched to a gene: 14. This CDR3 comprises 16 residues. CDR1 and CDR2 from the germline V gene are SGHTA and FQGTGA.